This entry lists 32 T cell receptor beta chains sequenced from one sample in a study of vaccination and CD4 T cells after COVID-19. Treatment denoted: roughly 10-day PBMC culture with coronavirus spike peptide pools or control peptides (ViraFEST assay). The antigens for these receptors are not known. Cultured CD4+ T-cell DNA underwent Oncomine TCR Beta short-read sequencing. Each CDR3 protein is one row after TCRdb ran MiXCR on the PCR reads. Of some 22,000 distinct CDR3 sequences listed, roughly 53% are singletons. The specimen was CD4+ T cells from blood, cultured in vitro. The source is a human donor who had recovered from COVID-19.

The chain recombines TRBV7-3 with TRBJ2-2, with 9 bases fitting TRBD1. The CDR3 is 16 amino acids. Losses at the gene ends were 4 bases for V and 5 bases for J; bases not matched to a gene: 8. Per germline, CDR1 SGHTA and CDR2 FQGTGA. This CDR3 reads CASSSQGAVTTGELFF. The DNA of the CDR3 is TGTGCCAGCAGCTCACAGGGGGCAGTGACGACCGGGGAGCTGTTTTTT.

This clonotype was recorded a few times. J is TRBJ2-5 and V is TRBV2, with 7 bases aligning to TRBD1. Looked up from germline, CDR1 is SNHLY and CDR2 is FYNNEI. CDR3 length equals 13 residues. After removal of 8 bases from V and 4 bases from J, the junction contained 7 bases not matched to a gene. CDR3 in DNA: TGTGCCAGCGGAGAGGGGGCGGGAGAGACCCAGTACTTC. This gives the protein CASGEGAGETQYF.

The genes are TRBV6-2 or TRBV6-3 and TRBJ1-2; no firm D call. Germline V CDR1 and CDR2: MNHEY, SVGEGT. Trimming left V 6 bases short and J 2 bases short, with 13 bases between. The CDR3 is made up of 14 amino acids. CDR3 nucleotide sequence: TGTGCCAGCAGAACGGCAACGGGGAACTATGGCTACACCTTC. Its protein is CASRTATGNYGYTF.

This clonotype was seen a handful of times. The V and J genes are TRBV15 and TRBJ2-7; D remains unclear. The CDR3 is made up of 14 amino acids. V lost 3 bases, J lost 5 bases, and 14 bases lay in between. The germline gives CDR1 LNHNV, CDR2 YYDKDF (reference sequence). In DNA form, the CDR3 reads TGTGCCACCAGCAGGGATCTCATCAACCACGAGCAGTACTTC. Protein product: CATSRDLINHEQYF.

This chain uses TRBV24-1 with TRBJ1-5, with unresolved D. CDR3 length: 15 amino acids. Deletions cut 3 bases from V and 0 bases from J, with 8 bases between. CDR1 is KGHDR and CDR2 is SFDVKD in the germline V gene. As DNA, the CDR3 is TGTGCCACCAGTGATGGAGCTTATAGCAATCAGCCCCAGCATTTT. Its protein is CATSDGAYSNQPQHF.

This clonotype was seen only a few times. The CDR3 is CASNRQGRPNEQYF. In DNA, the CDR3 is TGTGCCAGCAACAGACAGGGGCGCCCCAACGAGCAGTACTTC. The chain links TRBV12-3 or TRBV12-4 to TRBJ2-7; 8 bases line up with TRBD1. The CDR3 consists of 14 residues. Germline trimming cut 7 bases from V and 5 bases from J; bases unmatched to any gene: 10.

Only one count was recorded for this clonotype. V is TRBV6-1 and J is TRBJ2-2; D is ambiguous. The CDR3 sequence is 15 residues long. Germline lookup yields CDR1 MNHNS and CDR2 SASEGT. V shed 6 bases and J shed 3 bases, with 14 bases lying between them. CDR3 coding DNA: TGTGCCAGCAGCTCCGGCTCGGTTTACACCGGGGAGCTGTTTTTT. Translating gives CASSSGSVYTGELFF.

V usage is TRBV7-2 and J usage is TRBJ2-7; weak D call: TRBD2 (5 bases). CDR3 size: 13 residues. The V gene lost 5 bases and the J gene lost 7 bases, with 15 bases spanning the gap. Germline V gene data show CDR1 as SGHTA and CDR2 as FQGNSA. The DNA of the CDR3 is TGTGCCAGCAGCAGTTTGGGGAGTGGAGAGCAGTACTTC. Translating it yields CASSSLGSGEQYF.

The CDR3 DNA follows: TGTGCCCCCGGGGGGGGGGCGTGCACTGAAGCTTTCTTT. As protein: CAPGGGACTEAFF. The gene calls are TRBV24-1 and TRBJ1-1; D is perhaps TRBD1 (6 bases). The CDR3 spans 13 residues. The V gene lost 12 bases and the J gene lost 4 bases, with 17 bases spanning the gap. Germline assignment: CDR1 KGHDR and CDR2 SFDVKD.

V and J are TRBV5-1 and TRBJ2-2; 8 positions agree with TRBD1. The CDR3 has 15 residues. The germline CDR1 and CDR2 sequences are SGHRS and YFSETQ. V dropped 2 bases and J dropped 2; count of bases not matched to a gene: 2. The CDR3 DNA is TGCGCCAGCAGCTTCCAGGGGGCTAACACCGGGGAGCTGTTTTTT. Translating it yields CASSFQGANTGELFF.

In its sample, this clonotype was seen a few times. This sequence joins TRBV19 and TRBJ2-3; TRBD2 might be the D (6 bases). Germline CDR1 and CDR2: LNHDA and SQIVND (reference sequence). The germline V and J ends were trimmed by 7 bases and 2 bases, with 10 bases remaining between them. The length of the CDR3 is 13 residues. CDR3 loop: CASKGGVTDTQYF. The CDR3 DNA reads as TGTGCCAGTAAGGGCGGGGTCACAGATACGCAGTATTTT.

The V and J genes are TRBV30 and TRBJ1-6; 8 bases are shared with TRBD1. V lost 0 bases to trimming and J lost 9 bases; unmatched junction nucleotides: 4. This CDR3 contains 14 residues. Germline CDR1 GTSNPN, CDR2 SVGIG (reference sequence). CDR3 sequence (DNA): TGTGCCTGGAGTGTACAGGGGGGAGCTTCACCCCTCCACTTT. Translation: CAWSVQGGASPLHF.

The chain joins TRBV20-1 to TRBJ1-2, with D possibly TRBD1 on 6 matching bases. The V end lost 3 bases, the J end lost 4 bases, and 15 bases lay between the germline ends. The CDR3 is 14 amino acids. Germline CDR1 and CDR2: DFQATT and SNEGSKA (reference sequence). CDR3 residues: CSASPTGLFYGYTF. CDR3 DNA: TGCAGTGCTAGTCCGACAGGCCTATTCTATGGCTACACCTTC.

The CDR3 nucleotides are TGTGCCAGCAGTACCGACCCCGGGACTAGCGCTTCAATTCAGTACTTC. This gives the protein CASSTDPGTSASIQYF. The chain has TRBV12-3 or TRBV12-4 and TRBJ2-7, with 10 bases identical to TRBD2. The junction had 17 bases not matched to a gene; V was cut back by 5 bases and J by 10 bases. This CDR3 region has 16 residues.

This clonotype was recorded a few times. The genes are TRBV20-1 and TRBJ1-1; D is unclear. The CDR3 loop spans 11 amino acids. V was shortened by 4 bases and J by 5 bases, with 8 bases between the two germline ends. The germline CDR1 and CDR2 sequences are DFQATT and SNEGSKA (reference sequence). CDR3 DNA: TGCAGTGCTATTTTTCTGACTGAAGCTTTCTTT. Protein product: CSAIFLTEAFF.

The chain couples TRBV6-1 to TRBJ1-2, with TRBD1 matching 12 bases. V lost 3 bases to trimming and J lost 7 bases; unmatched junction nucleotides: 6. There are 15 residues in the CDR3. Per germline, CDR1 MNHNS and CDR2 SASEGT. The CDR3 DNA reads TGTGCCAGCAGTGAGTGGGACAGGGGGCATGGTGGCTACACCTTC. As protein: CASSEWDRGHGGYTF.

The V call is TRBV7-6, the J call TRBJ2-2; D is ambiguous. CDR3 length: 14 residues. The germline V and J ends were trimmed by 2 bases and 3 bases, with 7 bases remaining between them. CDR1 is SGHVS, CDR2 FNYEAQ, per germline. In DNA, the CDR3 is TGTGCCAGCAGCTTACGCACTGACACCGGGGAGCTGTTTTTT. Protein product: CASSLRTDTGELFF.

The gene calls are TRBV6-1 and TRBJ2-3; 14 nucleotides agree with TRBD2. The CDR3 has 16 residues. V lost 5 bases, J lost 1 base, and 2 bases stayed unmatched. Germline V gives CDR1 MNHNS, CDR2 SASEGT. CDR3 residues: CASSRLAGGGTDTQYF. For the CDR3, the DNA is TGTGCCAGCAGTAGACTAGCGGGGGGGGGCACAGATACGCAGTATTTT.

This clonotype was seen only a few times. The gene calls are TRBV7-2 and TRBJ2-4; tentative D call: TRBD2 (6 bases). V lost 1 base to trimming and J lost 12 bases, with 13 bases between them. Germline CDR1 SGHTA, CDR2 FQGNSA. This CDR3 is built from 13 residues. CDR3 nucleotide sequence: TGTGCCAGCAGCTTAGTAGCGGAGGCTTCTCAGTACTTC. Translation gives CASSLVAEASQYF. Full variable domain (remainder filled in from reference TRBV7-2 and TRBJ2-4): GAGVSQSPSNKVTEKGKDVELRCDPISGHTALYWYRQSLGQGLEFLIYFQGNSAPDKSGLPSDRFSAERTGGSVSTLTIQRTQQEDSAVYLCASSLVAEASQYFGAGTRLSVL.

The CDR3 sequence: CASSIGGGTDTQYF. The CDR3 region has the DNA TGTGCCAGTAGTATTGGAGGGGGCACAGATACGCAGTATTTT. This chain joins TRBV19 and TRBJ2-3; D might be TRBD2 (6 bases). CDR3 length: 14 amino acids. Trimming stripped 3 bases from V and 1 base from J, with 8 bases between. CDR1 LNHDA and CDR2 SQIVND come from the germline V gene (reference sequence).

J is TRBJ2-7 and V is TRBV6-1; D unclear. The CDR3 is 11 residues long. Trimming took 5 bases from V and 3 from J, leaving 5 bases between them. From germline, CDR1 is MNHNS and CDR2 SASEGT. CDR3 sequence (DNA): TGTGCCAGCAGTAACAGCTACGAGCAGTACTTC. This translates into CASSNSYEQYF.

The V call is TRBV12-3 or TRBV12-4, the J call TRBJ2-7; maybe TRBD2 (6 bases). The CDR3 consists of 13 residues. V lost 8 bases to trimming and J lost 7 bases, with 18 bases between them. The CDR3 loop is CASRVRDSPEQYF. In DNA, the CDR3 is TGTGCCAGCCGTGTCCGGGACTCCCCTGAGCAGTACTTC.

This clonotype was found a few times. The chain employs TRBV11-3 and TRBJ2-2; no reliable D call. Germline CDR1 and CDR2: SGHNT and YENEEA. V was pared by 5 bases and J by 2 bases, with 15 bases between. CDR3 length: 16 amino acids. The CDR3, as DNA: TGTGCCAGCAGCACCCGGGCCCTTCTTAACACCGGGGAGCTGTTTTTT. Protein: CASSTRALLNTGELFF.

In regard to this clonotype: At one of its ends the junction is not consistent with the germline gene, which may arise from a read error. The chain couples TRBV7-6 to TRBJ2-5; tentatively, D is TRBD2 (6 bases). This CDR3 has 15 residues. The germline V gene encodes CDR1 SGHVS and CDR2 FNYEAQ. CDR3 loop: CASSLGTGGLETQYF. The CDR3, as DNA: TGTGCTAGCAGCTTAGGTACTGGAGGGCTAGAGACCCAGTACTTC.

J is TRBJ1-1 and V is TRBV20-1, with TRBD1 identical over 7 bases. The CDR3 contains 13 residues. J was trimmed by 6 bases and V by 6 bases; bases with no gene match: 10. Germline V gene lookup returns CDR1 DFQATT and CDR2 SNEGSKA (reference sequence). DNA of the CDR3: TGCAGTGCACCCGGGACAGATCGGCCTGAAGCTTTCTTT. Translation gives CSAPGTDRPEAFF.

The table lists this clonotype with a count of one. This chain links TRBV7-2 with TRBJ2-7, with D tentatively TRBD1 (6 bases). The germline V gene encodes CDR1 SGHTA and CDR2 FQGNSA. V was cut by 0 bases and J by 2 bases, with 11 bases left in between. This CDR3 has 15 amino acids. The CDR3 is CASSLAGARPYEQYF. DNA of the CDR3: TGTGCCAGCAGCTTAGCGGGGGCTCGTCCCTACGAGCAGTACTTC.

The chain joins TRBV19 to TRBJ2-6; no definite D call. This CDR3 spans 15 amino acids. Germline CDR1 reads LNHDA; CDR2 reads SQIVND (reference sequence). Trimming stripped 3 bases from V and 2 bases from J, with 8 bases between. CDR3 DNA: TGTGCCAGTAGTATGGTTGGGGCTGGGGCCAACGTCCTGACTTTC. Translated, it gives CASSMVGAGANVLTF. The full variable domain, its missing parts supplied by reference TRBV19 and TRBJ2-6, is DGGITQSPKYLFRKEGQNVTLSCEQNLNHDAMYWYRQDPGQGLRLIYYSQIVNDFQKGDIAEGYSVSREKKESFPLTVTSAQKNPTAFYLCASSMVGAGANVLTFGAGSRLTVL.

This sequence joins TRBV7-9 and TRBJ1-1; tentative D call: TRBD1 (5 bases). The CDR3 sequence is 13 residues long. CDR1 is SEHNR, CDR2 FQNEAQ, per germline (reference sequence). V lost 6 bases to trimming and J lost 1 base, with 9 bases between them. CDR3 DNA: TGTGCCAGCAGACTGAGGGGGAACACTGAAGCTTTCTTT. Protein product: CASRLRGNTEAFF.

This chain uses TRBV15 with TRBJ1-4; tentatively, D is TRBD1 (6 bases). CDR3 length: 16 residues. The V and J ends lost 1 base and 1 base respectively, with 10 bases between them. CDR1 and CDR2 from the germline V gene are LNHNV and YYDKDF (reference sequence). The CDR3 here is CATSRVGGQTNEKLFF. DNA of the CDR3: TGTGCCACCAGCAGAGTTGGGGGGCAAACTAATGAAAAACTGTTTTTT.

This clonotype was found once. V gene TRBV19 combines with J gene TRBJ1-3; D gene uncertain. Germline-derived CDR1 and CDR2 are LNHDA and SQIVND (reference sequence). V lost 7 bases to trimming and J lost 0 bases, with 10 bases between them. This CDR3 is 14 amino acids long. The CDR3 DNA reads as TGTGCCAGTACCTTAGGAGGCTCTGGAAACACCATATATTTT. It encodes CASTLGGSGNTIYF. The variable domain in full, completed from reference TRBV19 and TRBJ1-3, reads DGGITQSPKYLFRKEGQNVTLSCEQNLNHDAMYWYRQDPGQGLRLIYYSQIVNDFQKGDIAEGYSVSREKKESFPLTVTSAQKNPTAFYLCASTLGGSGNTIYFGEGSWLTVV.

V and J are TRBV7-2 and TRBJ1-1; the D is unclear. CDR3 length: 14 residues. The V gene's germline CDR1 is SGHTA and CDR2 FQGNSA. Trimming left V 2 bases short and J 3 bases short, with 10 bases between. The CDR3 region has the DNA TGTGCCAGCAGCTTAATGGGGTTTGACACTGAAGCTTTCTTT. It specifies CASSLMGFDTEAFF.

The rearrangement links TRBV7-2 to TRBJ1-5; the match to TRBD1 covers 9 bases. V shed 5 bases, J shed 2 bases, and the junction held 1 base outside the gene matches. This CDR3 is 14 amino acids long. Germline V gene lookup returns CDR1 SGHTA and CDR2 FQGNSA. CDR3 in amino acids: CASSRTGGNQPQHF. The CDR3 DNA is TGTGCCAGCAGCCGGACAGGGGGCAATCAGCCCCAGCATTTT.